A single sample is the source of the 28 T cell receptor beta chains below, sequenced in a study of T cell responses to AZD1222 COVID-19 vaccine. Profiling relied on immunoSEQ multiplex PCR, and the TCRdb table lists in-frame clones only, not all of them. The profile shows some 180,000 clones, around 90% of them singletons. Source: peripheral blood, taken 28 days after the second AZD1222 dose. The receptors were sampled from an adult who received the AZD1222 COVID-19 vaccine.

This clone was picked up one time. V gene TRBV7-9 combines with J gene TRBJ2-7, with TRBD1 matching 7 bases. Germline V lookup: CDR1 SEHNR, CDR2 FQNEAQ (reference sequence). J gave up 6 bases and V 5 bases, and 13 bases lay outside the gene matches. This CDR3 is 15 amino acids long. The CDR3 reads CASSPPDRWGSEQYF. CDR3 in DNA: TGTGCCAGCAGCCCGCCGGACAGGTGGGGGTCCGAGCAGTACTTC.

The table lists this clone with a count of one. The V call is TRBV7-6, the J call TRBJ1-1, with 10 bases fitting TRBD1. Germline CDR1 is SGHVS and CDR2 is FNYEAQ. The CDR3 is 17 residues long. Trimming took 1 base from V and 4 from J; bases not matched to a gene: 9. CDR3 nucleotides: TGTGCCAGCAGCTTAGGCCGCAGCCGGGACAGGGGCACTGAAGCTTTCTTT. Its protein product is CASSLGRSRDRGTEAFF.

The table lists this clone with a count of one. V is TRBV5-4 and J is TRBJ2-7, with a weak D call TRBD2 (5 bases). V was clipped by 0 bases and J by 5 bases, with 12 bases between them. Germline V gene data show CDR1 as SGHNT and CDR2 as YYREEE (reference sequence). This CDR3 comprises 14 residues. CDR3 sequence reads: CASSLGEGRNEQYF. As DNA, the CDR3 is TGTGCCAGCAGCTTGGGAGAGGGTAGGAACGAGCAGTACTTC. The full variable domain, with the rest looked up from reference TRBV5-4 and TRBJ2-7, is ETGVTQSPTHLIKTRGQQVTLRCSSQSGHNTVSWYQQALGQGPQFIFQYYREEENGRGNFPPRFSGLQFPNYSSELNVNALELDDSALYLCASSLGEGRNEQYFGPGTRLTVT.

This clone was detected a few times. The chain links TRBV3-1 (or the pseudogene TRBV3-2) to TRBJ1-5; the match to TRBD1 covers 11 bases. The length of the CDR3 is 17 residues. Trimming took 9 bases from V and 0 from J; bases not matched to a gene: 10. Germline V CDR1 and CDR2: LGHDT, YNNKEL (reference sequence). The CDR3 reads CARPPGQGELSNQPQHF. CDR3 DNA sequence: TGTGCCAGACCACCGGGACAGGGGGAACTTAGCAATCAGCCCCAGCATTTT.

The V gene is TRBV19, the J gene TRBJ1-2; the match to TRBD1 covers 7 bases. V shed 9 bases and J 3 bases; nucleotides not matched to a gene: 4. CDR1 LNHDA and CDR2 SQIVND come from the germline V gene (reference sequence). The CDR3 spans 12 residues. For the CDR3, the DNA is TGTGCCAGCACGCAGGGGGACTATGGCTACACCTTC. It translates to CASTQGDYGYTF.

The chain is built from TRBV19 and TRBJ2-3; D is uncertain. Trimming shortened V by 6 bases and J by 2 bases, and 9 bases separated the two germline ends. The CDR3 is 13 amino acids. The V gene's germline CDR1 is LNHDA and CDR2 SQIVND (reference sequence). The chain's CDR3 is CASSFPLTDTQYF. Here the CDR3 DNA reads TGTGCCAGTAGCTTCCCTCTCACAGATACGCAGTATTTT.

DNA of the CDR3: TGTGCTAGTGGTTCCCGACAACTATTGAACACTGAAGCTTTCTTT. Protein product: CASGSRQLLNTEAFF. This rearrangement joins TRBV12-5 to TRBJ1-1; D is unresolved. The CDR3 runs to 15 residues. Germline V gene lookup returns CDR1 LGHNT and CDR2 FRNRAP. Trimming left V 4 bases short and J 0 bases short, with 12 bases between.

The V and J genes are TRBV11-2 and TRBJ2-1; TRBD1 aligns across 8 bases. The CDR3 runs 15 residues. CDR1 is SGHAT, CDR2 FQNNGV, per germline. V shed 5 bases, J shed 3 bases, and the junction held 6 bases outside the gene matches. In DNA, the CDR3 is TGTGCCAGCAGCAAACAGGGGGGCCTCTACAATGAGCAGTTCTTC. Its protein product is CASSKQGGLYNEQFF.

The rearrangement uses TRBV5-1 and TRBJ2-2; D call uncertain. Germline lookup yields CDR1 SGHRS and CDR2 YFSETQ. The CDR3 spans 13 residues. V was clipped by 5 bases and J by 1 base, with 6 bases between them. The CDR3 DNA sequence: TGCGCCAGCAGTGGGCGGAACACCGGGGAGCTGTTTTTT. Amino acid sequence: CASSGRNTGELFF.

The chain uses TRBV6-5 and TRBJ1-1; no definite D call. CDR3 size: 13 residues. Germline assignment: CDR1 MNHEY and CDR2 SVGAGI. V lost 1 base to trimming and J lost 0 bases, with 3 bases between them. CDR3 nucleotides: TGTGCCAGCAGTTACTGGATGAACACTGAAGCTTTCTTT. This gives the protein CASSYWMNTEAFF.

The V and J genes are TRBV2 and TRBJ1-2, with D unresolved. There are 15 residues in the CDR3. Trimming cost V 3 bases and J 6 bases, with 17 bases left between them. Germline V gives CDR1 SNHLY, CDR2 FYNNEI. The CDR3 nucleotides are TGTGCCAGCAGTGACTCTTCGGGAAGGCAGAATGGCTACACCTTC. This gives the protein CASSDSSGRQNGYTF.

The chain carries TRBV6-1 and TRBJ1-5; tentatively, D is TRBD1 (6 bases). CDR1 and CDR2 from the germline V gene are MNHNS and SASEGT. The V and J ends lost 4 bases and 4 bases respectively, with 23 bases between them. CDR3 length equals 18 residues. CDR3 nucleotide sequence: TGTGCCAGCAGTGTTGGGGGGATGGGACACCGTGAAAATCAGCCCCAGCATTTT. As protein: CASSVGGMGHRENQPQHF.

V gene TRBV30 combines with J gene TRBJ1-3, with 8 bases fitting TRBD1. V lost 3 bases and J lost 0; bases outside the gene matches: 10. Germline loops: CDR1 GTSNPN, CDR2 SVGIG (reference sequence). This CDR3 is 17 amino acids long. The CDR3 reads CAWSHRGSWHSGNTIYF. The CDR3 DNA follows: TGTGCCTGGAGCCACAGGGGGAGTTGGCACTCTGGAAACACCATATATTTT. Variable domain in full (rest from reference TRBV30 and TRBJ1-3): SQTIHQWPATLVQPVGSPLSLECTVEGTSNPNLYWYRQAAGRGLQLLFYSVGIGQISSEVPQNLSASRPQDRQFILSSKKLLLSDSGFYLCAWSHRGSWHSGNTIYFGEGSWLTVV.

This rearrangement joins TRBV6-5 to TRBJ1-2; D gene unclear. From germline, CDR1 is MNHEY and CDR2 SVGAGI. The CDR3 is made up of 15 amino acids. The V gene lost 6 bases and the J gene lost 1 base, with 15 bases spanning the gap. In DNA form, the CDR3 reads TGTGCCAGCAGCCCCTTCCCTGGAATTAACTATGGCTACACCTTC. It encodes CASSPFPGINYGYTF.

The J gene is TRBJ2-1, the V gene TRBV4-3; 8 bases fit TRBD2. The CDR3 runs to 15 residues. The V segment lost 5 bases and the J segment 7 bases; nucleotides outside the gene matches: 10. CDR1 and CDR2 from the germline V gene are LGHNA and YSLEER. The CDR3 DNA is TGCGCCAGCAGCGGTGCAGCGGGGGTTGGGAATGAGCAGTTCTTC. This sequence encodes CASSGAAGVGNEQFF.

The chain recombines TRBV3-1 (or the pseudogene TRBV3-2) with TRBJ1-2, with TRBD1 matching 7 bases. Trimming at V came to 4 bases and at J to 5 bases, leaving 7 bases not matched to a gene. The length of the CDR3 is 14 residues. Per the germline V gene, CDR1 is LGHDT and CDR2 is YNNKEL (reference sequence). As DNA, the CDR3 is TGTGCCAGCAGCCGTGGGACAGCCTCATATGGCTACACCTTC. Translation: CASSRGTASYGYTF.

The chain uses TRBV6-6 and TRBJ2-1; 7 bases match TRBD1. Trimming took 8 bases from V and 2 from J; bases not matched to a gene: 6. The length of the CDR3 is 14 residues. CDR1 is MNHNY and CDR2 is SVGAGI in the germline V gene (reference sequence). CDR3 loop: CASAKGQTYNEQFF. CDR3 nucleotide sequence: TGTGCCAGCGCCAAGGGACAGACCTACAATGAGCAGTTCTTC.

This clone was found once. The V call is TRBV5-1, the J call TRBJ2-7; possibly TRBD2 for D (6 bases). Germline loops: CDR1 SGHRS, CDR2 YFSETQ. The CDR3 totals 14 residues. V shed 7 bases and J shed 6 bases, with 20 bases lying between them. CDR3 sequence (DNA): TGCGCCAGCGGTCCCGGGACGGGGAGGAGCGAGCAGTACTTC. This gives the protein CASGPGTGRSEQYF.

The J gene is TRBJ1-1, the V gene TRBV4-1; 8 positions agree with TRBD1. CDR1 is MGHRA and CDR2 is YSYEKL in the germline V gene. V lost 3 bases, J lost 1 base, and 1 base stayed unmatched. This CDR3 has 14 amino acids. The CDR3 is CASSHGQGNTEAFF. The CDR3 region has the DNA TGCGCCAGCAGCCATGGACAGGGGAACACTGAAGCTTTCTTT.

The V gene is TRBV7-9, the J gene TRBJ2-2; maybe TRBD1 (6 bases). This CDR3 region has 14 residues. Trimming removed 3 bases at V and 5 bases at J, with 10 bases between. Looked up from germline, CDR1 is SEHNR and CDR2 is FQNEAQ (reference sequence). The CDR3 region has the DNA TGTGCCAGCAGCTTTAACAGGGCGACCGGGGAGCTGTTTTTT. Residues: CASSFNRATGELFF.

J is TRBJ1-1 and V is TRBV4-1, with D maybe TRBD1 (6 bases). The CDR3 contains 14 residues. The germline V gene has CDR1 MGHRA and CDR2 YSYEKL. Trimming removed 5 bases at V and 4 bases at J, with 14 bases between. In nucleotides, the CDR3 is TGCGCCAGCAGCTCGCGGGACACCTTCACTGAAGCTTTCTTT. Its translation is CASSSRDTFTEAFF.

This clone was found once. The V call is TRBV3-1 (or the pseudogene TRBV3-2), the J call TRBJ1-4, with 9 bases identical to TRBD1. Germline trimming cut 4 bases from V and 8 bases from J; bases unmatched to any gene: 11. The germline V gene encodes CDR1 LGHDT and CDR2 YNNKEL (reference sequence). There are 16 residues in the CDR3. In DNA, the CDR3 is TGTGCCAGCAGCCCTGCGCCCGGGACAGGGCGGGAAAAACTGTTTTTT. As protein: CASSPAPGTGREKLFF.

The chain has TRBV18 and TRBJ2-1; D gene uncertain. V lost 6 bases and J 0 bases, leaving 9 bases between the germline ends. Germline V gene sequence: CDR1 KGHSH, CDR2 LQKENI. The CDR3 is 14 residues long. CDR3: CASSNVGSYNEQFF. The CDR3 coding sequence is TGTGCCAGCTCGAACGTAGGCTCCTACAATGAGCAGTTCTTC.

The chain recombines TRBV5-4 with TRBJ1-3; weak D call: TRBD1 (6 bases). The CDR3 length is 14 residues. V was shortened by 3 bases and J by 5 bases, with 12 bases between the two germline ends. The germline CDR1 and CDR2 sequences are SGHNT and YYREEE (reference sequence). The CDR3 region has the DNA TGTGCCAGCAGCTCGGACAGTTTTAGAAACACCATATATTTT. Encoded protein: CASSSDSFRNTIYF.

The V call is TRBV12-3 or TRBV12-4, the J call TRBJ1-2, with D possibly TRBD1 on 5 matching bases. CDR3 length: 13 residues. Trimming pared 5 bases from V and 4 bases from J, leaving 11 bases between. This CDR3 reads CASSPGRSYGYTF. The CDR3, as DNA: TGTGCCAGCAGTCCGGGACGTTCCTATGGCTACACCTTC.

The CDR3 DNA sequence: TGCGCCAGCACGCTAGCGGGGGGGCCAAATGAGCAGTTCTTC. Translation: CASTLAGGPNEQFF. The chain couples TRBV5-1 to TRBJ2-1, with 12 positions matching TRBD2. Germline lookup yields CDR1 SGHRS and CDR2 YFSETQ. CDR3 length equals 14 residues. Trimming removed 6 bases from V and 7 bases from J; junction bases left unmatched: 5.

This rearrangement joins TRBV6-5 to TRBJ2-7; the D gene is possibly TRBD2 (6 bases). This CDR3 contains 13 residues. CDR1 and CDR2 from the germline V gene are MNHEY and SVGAGI. Trimming took 7 bases from V and 4 from J, leaving 14 bases between them. Here the CDR3 reads CASTPGGTYEQYF. The CDR3 DNA is TGTGCCAGCACCCCAGGAGGGACGTACGAGCAGTACTTC.

The chain recombines TRBV11-2 with TRBJ1-1; no clear D gene. CDR3 length: 15 amino acids. Trimming pared 0 bases from V and 1 base from J, leaving 9 bases between. Germline V gives CDR1 SGHAT, CDR2 FQNNGV. The CDR3 sequence is CASSLEYTPNTEAFF. CDR3 nucleotides: TGTGCCAGCAGCTTAGAGTACACACCGAACACTGAAGCTTTCTTT.